These T cell receptor beta chains were read from a single sample in a study of T cell responses to AZD1222 COVID-19 vaccine. Using immunoSEQ multiplex PCR, the repertoire was profiled, and TCRdb retains in-frame clones only, with some absent. The data show some 100,000 clones, about 88% seen once. This sample comprised peripheral blood, obtained on day 0 of AZD1222 vaccination. Receptor source: an adult in good health. Each CDR3 is given with its conserved first and last residue. A D gene is named only where the DNA matches it firmly. Expanded clones get a size class; other rows say once, few or many, or leave the size out.

size	D	V	J	length	DNA	CDR3
NA	NA	TRBV6-2/TRBV6-3	TRBJ1-1	20	TGTGCCAGCAGTTACACCTACCGGAGCAGTTTACGGCGCAACTTCACTGAAGCTTTCTTT	CASSYTYRSSLRRNFTEAFF
NA	TRBD1	TRBV15	TRBJ1-6	18	TGTGCCACCAGCACAAACACGGGAAACAGGGGATACTTTTCACCCCTCCACTTT	CATSTNTGNRGYFSPLHF
NA	NA	TRBV4-3	TRBJ1-1	15	TGCGCCAGCAGCCAAGATGGCAGGGAAGAGACTGAAGCTTTCTTT	CASSQDGREETEAFF
NA	NA	TRBV5-1	TRBJ2-7	14	TGCGCCAGCAGCTTGGGGTCAGGGACTTACGAGCAGTACTTC	CASSLGSGTYEQYF
NA	NA	TRBV12-3/TRBV12-4	TRBJ1-1	12	TGTGCCAGCAGTTTAGCTGGACTAGAAGCTTTCTTT	CASSLAGLEAFF
NA	NA	TRBV2	TRBJ2-7	13	TGTGCCACAGCGCCGCGGGGCATCTACGAGCAGTACTTC	CATAPRGIYEQYF
NA	NA	TRBV5-6	TRBJ1-5	16	TGTGCCAGCCAAGATTGGGGGGCGCCGAGCAATCAGCCCCAGCATTTT	CASQDWGAPSNQPQHF
NA	NA	TRBV5-1	TRBJ1-2	14	TGCGCCAGCAGCTCCGGGGCGGGATCCCATGGCTACACCTTC	CASSSGAGSHGYTF
NA	TRBD1	TRBV7-9	TRBJ2-5	15	TGTGCCAGCAGCCTAGAGGGGGCAGGGCGGGAGACCCAGTACTTC	CASSLEGAGRETQYF
NA	NA	TRBV30	TRBJ1-5	13	TGTGCCTGGAGTGTACGAGGTTTTCAGCCCCAGCATTTT	CAWSVRGFQPQHF
NA	NA	TRBV7-2	TRBJ2-1	16	TGTGCCAGCAGCTTAGTGTCTCGGAGCTCCTACAATGAGCAGTTCTTC	CASSLVSRSSYNEQFF
NA	NA	TRBV2	TRBJ2-6	13	TGTGCCAGCAGTTCCATGGGAGCCAACGTCCTGACTTTC	CASSSMGANVLTF
NA	NA	TRBV11-2	TRBJ1-2	15	TGTGCCAGCAGTTTTTCCCAGAAATCCGACTATGGCTACACCTTC	CASSFSQKSDYGYTF
NA	NA	TRBV28	TRBJ1-2	15	TGTGCCAGCATTTCGGGAGAGCCTTCGGTCTATGGCTACACCTTC	CASISGEPSVYGYTF
NA	TRBD1	TRBV5-4	TRBJ1-2	15	TGTGCCAGCAGTTTTGACAGGGTTGTGGGGCTGGGCTACACCTTC	CASSFDRVVGLGYTF
few	NA	TRBV4-1	TRBJ1-2	17	TGCGCCAGCAGCCAAGACGTCGTAGGGGGGGTGAATTATGGCTACACCTTC	CASSQDVVGGVNYGYTF
NA	TRBD1	TRBV9	TRBJ1-3	15	TGTGCCAGCAGCGTAGGGGACAGCTCTGGAAACACCATATATTTT	CASSVGDSSGNTIYF
once	NA	TRBV4-3	TRBJ1-2	18	TGCGCCAGCAGCCAGGGCCGCGGGAACAGTAACTCTAACTATGGCTACACCTTC	CASSQGRGNSNSNYGYTF
NA	NA	TRBV6-1	TRBJ2-1	14	TGTGCCAGCAGTTATCCCTGGGACACCAATGAGCAGTTCTTC	CASSYPWDTNEQFF
few	NA	TRBV9	TRBJ2-7	15	TGTGCCAGCAGCGTAGAGGTCGGGCCCTCCTACGAGCAGTACTTC	CASSVEVGPSYEQYF
once	TRBD2	TRBV5-4	TRBJ2-2	17	TGTGCCAGCAGCTGGGGCGTCGGGGGGGCGAACACCGGGGAGCTGTTTTTT	CASSWGVGGANTGELFF
NA	NA	TRBV5-1	TRBJ1-1	13	TGCGCCAGCAGCTCCAGGGAGAACACTGAAGCTTTCTTT	CASSSRENTEAFF
NA	NA	TRBV6-1	TRBJ2-1	14	TGTGCCAGCAGTGATCGGCAGCGGTTTGATGAGCAGTTCTTC	CASSDRQRFDEQFF
NA	NA	TRBV6-6	TRBJ1-1	15	TGTGCCAGCACCGCAAGGGGATACATGAACACTGAAGCTTTCTTT	CASTARGYMNTEAFF
NA	NA	TRBV5-1	TRBJ2-3	16	TGCGCCAGCAGCTTAAATGGGCGGGGTAGCACAGATACGCAGTATTTT	CASSLNGRGSTDTQYF
NA	TRBD1	TRBV19	TRBJ1-1	18	TGTGCCAGTAGTACCCTTGGGACAGGCTACCCCCGTGGTGATGAAGCTTTCTTT	CASSTLGTGYPRGDEAFF
NA	NA	TRBV30	TRBJ1-3	14	TGTGCCTGGAGTAGAGGGAAGTCAGGAAACACCATATATTTT	CAWSRGKSGNTIYF
few	TRBD1	TRBV5-1	TRBJ1-1	14	TGCGCCAGCAGATGGGGACAGGGGGACACTGAAGCTTTCTTT	CASRWGQGDTEAFF
NA	TRBD2	TRBV7-8	TRBJ2-2	16	TGTGCCAGCAGCTTAGCGTCGGCGGGAGGCGGCGGGGAGCTGTTTTTT	CASSLASAGGGGELFF
NA	TRBD1	TRBV7-3	TRBJ2-2	18	TGTGCCAGCAGTTACCACCCCGGGACAGGGACGAACACCGGGGAGCTGTTTTTT	CASSYHPGTGTNTGELFF
NA	NA	TRBV6-2/TRBV6-3	TRBJ1-1	12	TGTGCCAGCAGTTACTCGTTGGGGGAGGCTTTCTTT	CASSYSLGEAFF
NA	TRBD1	TRBV19	TRBJ1-6	14	TGTGCCAGTAGTCCTGGACAGGGCGTTTCACCCCTCCACTTT	CASSPGQGVSPLHF